This T cell receptor (beta chain) stems from a study of CD8 T cells in Susac syndrome. The study's findings and limits: CD4+ T cell repertoires in Susac syndrome lacked clonal expansion.

V lost 0 bases, J lost 2 bases, and 20 bases lay in between. The CDR3 is 17 residues long. Germline CDR1 reads GTSNPN; CDR2 reads SVGIG (reference sequence). The RNA, about 0.5 to 1 ug, was put through reverse transcription using random hexamers. The amplification used immunoSEQ multiplex PCR on TCR beta CDR3; it spanned 54 Vbeta and 13 Jbeta. In TCRdb, the immunoSEQ multiplex PCR reads were re-called with MiXCR into one record per CDR3 protein. The data contain about 160,000 distinct CDR3 sequences, approximately 95% of them singletons. Sequencing targeted TCR beta in T cells from blood (CD8+ and CD4+). Isolation of CD8+ and CD4+ T cells was performed negatively, whereas enrichment of TEMRA cells was done by FACS. Concerning this clonotype itself: Its antigen remains unknown.

The receptor comes from a human donor with Susac syndrome. The sequenced sample was CD4+ T cells from PBMCs. The chain employs TRBV30 and TRBJ2-7; D perhaps matches TRBD2 (6 bases). The CDR3 DNA reads as TGTGCCTGGAGTGTATTCGAGGGGACTTTCCGGACCTACGAGCAGTACTTC. As protein: CAWSVFEGTFRTYEQYF. Looking up the rest from reference TRBV30 and TRBJ2-7 gives the full variable domain: SQTIHQWPATLVQPVGSPLSLECTVEGTSNPNLYWYRQAAGRGLQLLFYSVGIGQISSEVPQNLSASRPQDRQFILSSKKLLLSDSGFYLCAWSVFEGTFRTYEQYFGPGTRLTVT.